These 25 T cell receptor beta chains share one sample of origin, sequenced in a study of cytomegalovirus exposure and HLA in healthy donors. Clones were sequenced by immunoSEQ multiplex PCR, and TCRdb holds only the in-frame ones, with some missing. Among some 200,000 clones, about 89% were seen once, and the ten largest hold 6.5% to 7.5%. Sequenced sample: PBMCs. The source is a man aged 25 to 40 in good health and CMV-seropositive.

This clone was observed a handful of times. The rearrangement uses TRBV5-1 and TRBJ2-7; 7 nucleotides match TRBD1. V trimming: 0 bases; J trimming: 0 bases; junction bases outside the gene matches: 6. The CDR3 spans 16 residues. Per the germline V gene, CDR1 is SGHRS and CDR2 is YFSETQ. The CDR3 DNA is TGCGCCAGCAGCTTGGGACACCGGGACAGCTCCTACGAGCAGTACTTC. It codes for CASSLGHRDSSYEQYF.

This sequence joins TRBV7-9 and TRBJ2-2; D gene uncertain. V lost 2 bases to trimming and J lost 6 bases, with 1 base between them. The germline V gene has CDR1 SEHNR and CDR2 FQNEAQ (reference sequence). The CDR3 runs 11 residues. The CDR3 here is CASSLSGELFF. CDR3 DNA: TGTGCCAGCAGCTTATCCGGGGAGCTGTTTTTT.

This chain links TRBV5-6 with TRBJ1-2; D is ambiguous. Trimming removed 1 base at V and 7 bases at J, with 11 bases between. The CDR3 totals 13 residues. Germline values: CDR1 SGHDT, CDR2 YYEEEE. The CDR3 loop is CASSLIRQLGYTF. As DNA, the CDR3 is TGTGCCAGCAGCTTGATCCGTCAGCTTGGCTACACCTTC.

This chain connects TRBV7-6 to TRBJ2-5; unclear D gene. V dropped 2 bases and J dropped 5 bases, with 12 bases sitting between them. This CDR3 region has 14 residues. Germline assignment: CDR1 SGHVS and CDR2 FNYEAQ. The CDR3 DNA reads TGTGCCAGCAGCTTACCCGACAAAGGGGAGACCCAGTACTTC. Protein product: CASSLPDKGETQYF.

The chain links TRBV2 to TRBJ2-7, with 9 nucleotides matching TRBD1. Germline loops: CDR1 SNHLY, CDR2 FYNNEI. The J segment lost 3 bases and the V segment lost 0 bases, leaving 0 bases of the junction unmatched. This CDR3 is built from 14 residues. The CDR3 coding sequence is TGTGCCAGCAGTGAAGCGACAGGGGGCTACGAGCAGTACTTC. Protein: CASSEATGGYEQYF.

The chain carries TRBV9 and TRBJ2-1; TRBD2 matches at 7 bases. Trimming at V came to 4 bases and at J to 8 bases, leaving 21 bases not matched to a gene. The CDR3 sequence is 18 residues long. Germline V CDR1 and CDR2: SGDLS, YYNGEE. DNA of the CDR3: TGTGCCAGCAGCTCCCCCAGGCCCGGACTAGGTTGGCGCGATGAGCAGTTCTTC. Protein: CASSSPRPGLGWRDEQFF.

The chain employs TRBV28 and TRBJ2-7; 12 bases line up with TRBD2. V lost 4 bases and J lost 3; bases outside the gene matches: 10. The CDR3 is made up of 17 amino acids. Germline loops: CDR1 MDHEN, CDR2 SYDVKM. CDR3 DNA sequence: TGTGCCAGCAGTTCAATTACCCAGGGACTAGCGGGCTACGAGCAGTACTTC. Amino acids: CASSSITQGLAGYEQYF.

J is TRBJ2-3 and V is TRBV4-3; 9 bases map to TRBD1. The CDR3 runs to 16 residues. V dropped 0 bases and J dropped 0; count of bases not matched to a gene: 1. Germline V gives CDR1 LGHNA, CDR2 YSLEER. The CDR3 sequence is CASSQEDRGSTDTQYF. As DNA, the CDR3 is TGCGCCAGCAGCCAAGAGGACAGGGGTAGCACAGATACGCAGTATTTT.

This rearrangement joins TRBV5-1 to TRBJ1-1, with D unresolved. The CDR3 loop spans 14 amino acids. Germline V gene data show CDR1 as SGHRS and CDR2 as YFSETQ. Between the trimmed V and J ends, which lost 0 bases and 11 bases, there was a span of 17 bases. This CDR3 reads CASSLDSGSGGAFF. The CDR3 nucleotides are TGCGCCAGCAGCTTGGATTCCGGGTCCGGCGGGGCTTTCTTT.

The V and J genes are TRBV6-5 and TRBJ1-4, with a weak D call TRBD1 (5 bases). The germline V gene encodes CDR1 MNHEY and CDR2 SVGAGI. CDR3 length: 14 amino acids. The V end was cut by 6 bases, the J end by 6 bases, with 14 bases between. Here the CDR3 DNA reads TGTGCCAGCAGCTCCGGGGGATGGGATGAAAAACTGTTTTTT. Residues: CASSSGGWDEKLFF.

The chain has TRBV2 and TRBJ1-1; TRBD1 matches at 12 bases. Germline CDR1 and CDR2: SNHLY and FYNNEI. Unmatched junction bases numbered 10, after V lost 11 bases and J lost 0 bases. This CDR3 region has 16 residues. CDR3 sequence (DNA): TGTGCCGTAACACCTCGGGACAGGGGGCTGAACACTGAAGCTTTCTTT. Protein: CAVTPRDRGLNTEAFF.

The J gene is TRBJ1-1, the V gene TRBV14; the D is unclear. The CDR3 extends over 12 amino acids. CDR1 is SGHDN, CDR2 FVKESK, per germline. Trimming pared 4 bases from V and 10 bases from J, leaving 13 bases between. CDR3 sequence: CASSRLSGGAFF. CDR3 nucleotide sequence: TGTGCCAGCAGCCGATTGTCCGGCGGAGCTTTCTTT.

The chain is built from TRBV2 and TRBJ2-7; D call uncertain. This CDR3 region has 13 residues. Trimming took off 4 bases at V and 4 bases at J, with 11 bases between the two ends. CDR1 SNHLY and CDR2 FYNNEI come from the germline V gene. The CDR3 loop reads CASSVRIPYEQYF. The CDR3 DNA follows: TGTGCCAGCAGTGTGCGGATCCCATACGAGCAGTACTTC.

CDR3 nucleotides: TGTGCCAGCAGGGGGACAGGGGAAACCGGGGAGCTGTTTTTT. Translating it yields CASRGTGETGELFF. The V and J genes are TRBV7-7 and TRBJ2-2; 10 bases are a match to TRBD1. V was clipped by 6 bases and J by 5 bases; unmatched bases: 3. Germline V gene data show CDR1 as SSHAT and CDR2 as FNYEAQ (reference sequence). This CDR3 has 14 amino acids.

The chain couples TRBV7-9 to TRBJ2-2; D is unclear. V was clipped by 1 base and J by 5 bases, with 5 bases between them. CDR1 and CDR2 (germline): SEHNR, FQNEAQ (reference sequence). The CDR3 is made up of 13 amino acids. CDR3 loop: CASSLDATGELFF. In nucleotides, the CDR3 is TGTGCCAGCAGCTTAGACGCTACCGGGGAGCTGTTTTTT.

The chain links TRBV7-3 to TRBJ2-5; no clear D. The V end was cut by 5 bases, the J end by 5 bases, with 9 bases between. The V gene's germline CDR1 is SGHTA and CDR2 FQGTGA. The CDR3 is made up of 12 amino acids. In DNA, the CDR3 is TGTGCCAGCAGCCGACGACGGGAGACCCAGTACTTC. Its translation is CASSRRRETQYF. Supplemented by reference TRBV7-3 and TRBJ2-5, the full variable domain reads GAGVSQTPSNKVTEKGKYVELRCDPISGHTALYWYRQSLGQGPEFLIYFQGTGAADDSGLPNDRFFAVRPEGSVSTLKIQRTERGDSAVYLCASSRRRETQYFGPGTRLLVL.

The gene calls are TRBV6-1 and TRBJ1-6; D unresolved. CDR1 is MNHNS, CDR2 SASEGT, per germline. The CDR3 totals 14 residues. V lost 8 bases and J 8 bases, leaving 16 bases between the germline ends. The CDR3 protein is CASVPTGRYSPLHF. The CDR3 coding sequence is TGTGCCAGCGTCCCAACCGGAAGGTATTCACCCCTCCACTTT.

There are many counts of this clone. V gene TRBV14 combines with J gene TRBJ2-6; D is unclear. In germline, CDR1 is SGHDN, CDR2 FVKESK. This CDR3 region has 17 residues. V was cut by 2 bases and J by 0 bases, with 11 bases left in between. The CDR3 DNA sequence: TGTGCCAGCAGCCAAAGGGCTCTAAACTCTGGGGCCAACGTCCTGACTTTC. It is translated as CASSQRALNSGANVLTF.

The rearrangement links TRBV2 to TRBJ2-1; TRBD2 agrees at 10 bases. Germline CDR1 and CDR2: SNHLY and FYNNEI. The CDR3 is 15 amino acids. After removal of 6 bases from V and 1 base from J, the junction contained 3 bases not matched to a gene. CDR3: CASSLLAGSYNEQFF. CDR3 in DNA: TGTGCCAGCAGCCTACTAGCGGGGTCCTACAATGAGCAGTTCTTC.

This chain links TRBV7-2 with TRBJ1-4, with TRBD1 matching over 8 bases. The CDR3 loop spans 15 amino acids. The V segment lost 5 bases and the J segment 9 bases; nucleotides outside the gene matches: 11. Germline V lookup: CDR1 SGHTA, CDR2 FQGNSA. The CDR3 reads CASSPSGTGGKKLFF. Here the CDR3 DNA reads TGTGCCAGCAGCCCGAGCGGGACAGGCGGGAAAAAACTGTTTTTT.

The V call is TRBV27, the J call TRBJ2-3; either TRBD1 or TRBD2 may fit D (5 bases each). Germline V gives CDR1 MNHEY, CDR2 SMNVEV (reference sequence). The CDR3 length is 14 residues. Deletions cut 7 bases from V and 6 bases from J, with 17 bases between. The CDR3 is CASKTGLAGDTQYF. The CDR3 DNA reads TGTGCCAGCAAAACGGGGTTGGCAGGGGATACGCAGTATTTT.

This rearrangement joins TRBV28 to TRBJ1-5; no clear D. The CDR3 sequence is 14 residues long. Trimming pared 2 bases from V and 0 bases from J, leaving 5 bases between. Germline values: CDR1 MDHEN, CDR2 SYDVKM. Written as DNA, the CDR3 is TGTGCCAGCAGTTTAACCGATAGCAATCAGCCCCAGCATTTT. This gives the protein CASSLTDSNQPQHF.

The chain recombines TRBV11-2 with TRBJ1-1, with D possibly being TRBD1 (6 bases). The CDR3 consists of 15 residues. The ends were cut back, 3 bases at V and 4 bases at J, with 15 bases in the middle. CDR1 and CDR2 from the germline V gene are SGHAT and FQNNGV. The CDR3 reads CASSFGPGVGTEAFF. The CDR3 nucleotides are TGTGCCAGCAGCTTTGGTCCAGGGGTGGGCACTGAAGCTTTCTTT.

The chain carries TRBV7-2 and TRBJ2-1; D is unresolved. This CDR3 comprises 16 residues. The ends were cut back, 5 bases at V and 0 bases at J, with 14 bases in the middle. Looked up from germline, CDR1 is SGHTA and CDR2 is FQGNSA. The CDR3, as DNA: TGTGCCAGCAGCGGACGCGATGGTAGCTCCTACAATGAGCAGTTCTTC. Translated, it gives CASSGRDGSSYNEQFF.

CDR3 sequence: CAAGQRSAPNYGYTF. CDR3 bases: TGCGCCGCGGGGCAGCGCTCAGCGCCTAACTATGGCTACACCTTC. J is TRBJ1-2 and V is TRBV4-1; the D gene is possibly TRBD1 (5 bases). This CDR3 has 15 amino acids. Trimming stripped 11 bases from V and 0 bases from J, with 19 bases between. Germline CDR1 is MGHRA and CDR2 is YSYEKL.